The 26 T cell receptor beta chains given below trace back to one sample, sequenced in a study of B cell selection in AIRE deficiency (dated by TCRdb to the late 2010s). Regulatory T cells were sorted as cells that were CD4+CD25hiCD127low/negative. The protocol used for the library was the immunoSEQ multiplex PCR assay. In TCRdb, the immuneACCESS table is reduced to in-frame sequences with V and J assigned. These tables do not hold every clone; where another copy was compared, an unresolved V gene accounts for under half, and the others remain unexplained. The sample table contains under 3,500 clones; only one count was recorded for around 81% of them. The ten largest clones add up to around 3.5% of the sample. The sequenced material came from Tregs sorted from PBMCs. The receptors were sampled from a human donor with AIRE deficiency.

CDR3: CASSHGTSGSSYNEQFF. The DNA of the CDR3 is TGCGCCAGCAGCCATGGGACTAGCGGGAGCTCCTACAATGAGCAGTTCTTC. The chain has TRBV4-3 and TRBJ2-1, with 14 nucleotides matching TRBD2. There are 17 residues in the CDR3. Germline CDR1 reads LGHNA; CDR2 reads YSLEER. V trimming: 3 bases; J trimming: 0 bases; junction bases outside the gene matches: 1.

CDR3 sequence (DNA): TGTGCCAGCAGTTGGGACAGGGGAGACTCACCCCTCCACTTT. This translates into CASSWDRGDSPLHF. The rearrangement uses TRBV6-6 and TRBJ1-6; 10 bases fit TRBD1. Germline CDR1 reads MNHNY; CDR2 reads SVGAGI (reference sequence). The CDR3 consists of 14 residues. Trimming removed 4 bases from V and 10 bases from J; junction bases left unmatched: 4.

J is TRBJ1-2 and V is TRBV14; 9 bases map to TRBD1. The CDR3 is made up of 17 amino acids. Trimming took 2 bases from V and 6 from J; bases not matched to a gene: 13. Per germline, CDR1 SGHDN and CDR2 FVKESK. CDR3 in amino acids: CASSQTGGRRGRNGYTF. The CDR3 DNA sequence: TGTGCCAGCAGCCAAACAGGGGGCAGAAGGGGGAGGAATGGCTACACCTTC.

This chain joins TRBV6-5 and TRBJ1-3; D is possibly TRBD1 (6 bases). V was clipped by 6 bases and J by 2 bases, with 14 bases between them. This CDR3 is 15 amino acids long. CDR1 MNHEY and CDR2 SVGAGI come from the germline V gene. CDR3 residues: CASRQEGGTGNTIYF. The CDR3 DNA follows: TGTGCCAGCAGACAGGAAGGGGGAACTGGAAACACCATATATTTT.

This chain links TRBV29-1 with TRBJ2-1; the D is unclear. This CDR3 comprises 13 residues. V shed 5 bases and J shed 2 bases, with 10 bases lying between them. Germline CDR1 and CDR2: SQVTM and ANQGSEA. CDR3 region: CSVIPWAYNEQFF. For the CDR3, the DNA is TGCAGCGTTATCCCCTGGGCCTACAATGAGCAGTTCTTC.

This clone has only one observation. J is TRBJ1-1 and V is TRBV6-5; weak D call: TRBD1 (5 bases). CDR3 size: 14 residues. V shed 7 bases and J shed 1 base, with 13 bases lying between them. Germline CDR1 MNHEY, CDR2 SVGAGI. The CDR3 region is CASKAGGRNTEAFF. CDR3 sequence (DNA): TGTGCCAGCAAGGCGGGGGGAAGGAACACTGAAGCTTTCTTT.

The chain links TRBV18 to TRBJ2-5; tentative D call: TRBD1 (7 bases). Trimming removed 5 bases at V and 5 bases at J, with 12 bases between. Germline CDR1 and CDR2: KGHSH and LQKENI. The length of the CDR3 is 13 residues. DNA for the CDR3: TGTGCCAGCTCATCTCCAGGGGGGGAGACCCAGTACTTC. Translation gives CASSSPGGETQYF.

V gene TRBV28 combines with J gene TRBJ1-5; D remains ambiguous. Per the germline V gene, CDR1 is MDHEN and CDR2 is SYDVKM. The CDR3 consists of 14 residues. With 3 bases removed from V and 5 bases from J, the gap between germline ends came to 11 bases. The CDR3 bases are TGTGCCAGCAGTTTCGCCTCCGGATATCAGCCCCAGCATTTT. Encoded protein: CASSFASGYQPQHF.

This CDR3 is CASSAQRRRLSSYEQYF. CDR3 nucleotide sequence: TGTGCCAGCTCAGCGCAGAGACGGCGCCTAAGCTCCTACGAGCAGTACTTC. This chain joins TRBV18 and TRBJ2-7; D is unresolved. V lost 5 bases and J 0 bases, leaving 20 bases between the germline ends. The CDR3 is 17 residues long. Germline CDR1 and CDR2: KGHSH and LQKENI. Full variable domain (outside the CDR3, taken from reference TRBV18 and TRBJ2-7): NAGVMQNPRHLVRRRGQEARLRCSPMKGHSHVYWYRQLPEEGLKFMVYLQKENIIDESGMPKERFSAEFPKEGPSILRIQQVVRGDSAAYFCASSAQRRRLSSYEQYFGPGTRLTVT.

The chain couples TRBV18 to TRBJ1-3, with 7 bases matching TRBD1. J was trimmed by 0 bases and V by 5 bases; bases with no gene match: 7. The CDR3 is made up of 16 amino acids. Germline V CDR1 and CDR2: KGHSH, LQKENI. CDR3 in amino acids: CASSTGTASSGNTIYF. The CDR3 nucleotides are TGTGCCAGCTCAACGGGGACAGCGAGCTCTGGAAACACCATATATTTT.

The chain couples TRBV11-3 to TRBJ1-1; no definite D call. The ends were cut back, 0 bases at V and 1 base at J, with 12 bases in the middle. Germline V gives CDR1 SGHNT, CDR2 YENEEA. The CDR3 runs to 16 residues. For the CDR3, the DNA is TGTGCCAGCAGCTTAGATAGAATCGGCGGGAACACTGAAGCTTTCTTT. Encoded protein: CASSLDRIGGNTEAFF. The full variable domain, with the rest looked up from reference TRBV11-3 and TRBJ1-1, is EAGVVQSPRYKIIEKKQPVAFWCNPISGHNTLYWYLQNLGQGPELLIRYENEEAVDDSQLPKDRFSAERLKGVDSTLKIQPAELGDSAVYLCASSLDRIGGNTEAFFGQGTRLTVV.

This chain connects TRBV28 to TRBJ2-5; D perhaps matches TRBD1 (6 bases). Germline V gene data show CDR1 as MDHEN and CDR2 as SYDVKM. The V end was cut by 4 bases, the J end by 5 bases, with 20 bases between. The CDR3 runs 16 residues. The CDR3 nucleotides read TGTGCCAGCAGTTCCTCTAGGCCAGGGGAGTGGGAGACCCAGTACTTC. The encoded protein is CASSSSRPGEWETQYF.

The CDR3 region is CAWNVKGIYEQYF. CDR3 nucleotide sequence: TGTGCCTGGAATGTAAAAGGGATCTACGAGCAGTACTTC. This chain connects TRBV30 to TRBJ2-7, with D unresolved. This CDR3 contains 13 residues. Germline V gene data show CDR1 as GTSNPN and CDR2 as SVGIG (reference sequence). V lost 4 bases and J lost 3, with 13 bases in between.

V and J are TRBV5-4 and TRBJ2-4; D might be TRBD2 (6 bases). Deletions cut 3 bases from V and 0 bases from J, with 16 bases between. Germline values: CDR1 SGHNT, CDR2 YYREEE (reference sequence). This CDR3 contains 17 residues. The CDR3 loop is CASSSDQSGLAKNIQYF. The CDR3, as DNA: TGTGCCAGCAGCTCGGATCAATCGGGACTAGCCAAAAACATTCAGTACTTC.

In nucleotides, the CDR3 is TGTGCCAGCAGCAAACTAGCGGGAGGGAACACCGGGGAGCTGTTTTTT. It is translated as CASSKLAGGNTGELFF. V is TRBV11-2 and J is TRBJ2-2; the match to TRBD2 covers 12 bases. This CDR3 comprises 16 residues. Germline CDR1 and CDR2: SGHAT and FQNNGV. The J segment lost 1 base and the V segment lost 5 bases, leaving 2 bases of the junction unmatched.

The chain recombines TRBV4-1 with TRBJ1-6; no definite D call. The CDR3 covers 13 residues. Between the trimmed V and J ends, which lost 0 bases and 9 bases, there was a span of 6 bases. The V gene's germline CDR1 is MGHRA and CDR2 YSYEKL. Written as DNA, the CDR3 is TGCGCCAGCAGCCAAGATGAGGGTTCACCCCTCCACTTT. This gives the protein CASSQDEGSPLHF.

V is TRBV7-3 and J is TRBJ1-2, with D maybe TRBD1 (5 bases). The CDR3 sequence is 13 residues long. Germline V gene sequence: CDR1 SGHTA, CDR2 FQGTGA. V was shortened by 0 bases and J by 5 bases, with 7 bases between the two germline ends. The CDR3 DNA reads TGTGCCAGCAGCTTAACATCAGGGTATGGCTACACCTTC. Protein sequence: CASSLTSGYGYTF.

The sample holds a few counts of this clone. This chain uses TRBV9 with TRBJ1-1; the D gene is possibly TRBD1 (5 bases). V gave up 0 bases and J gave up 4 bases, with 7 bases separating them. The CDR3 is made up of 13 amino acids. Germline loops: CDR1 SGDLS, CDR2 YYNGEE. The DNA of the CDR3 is TGTGCCAGCAGCGTAGGTAGGGGCACTGAAGCTTTCTTT. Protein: CASSVGRGTEAFF. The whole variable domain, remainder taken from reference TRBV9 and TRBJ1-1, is DSGVTQTPKHLITATGQRVTLRCSPRSGDLSVYWYQQSLDQGLQFLIQYYNGEERAKGNILERFSAQQFPDLHSELNLSSLELGDSALYFCASSVGRGTEAFFGQGTRLTVV.

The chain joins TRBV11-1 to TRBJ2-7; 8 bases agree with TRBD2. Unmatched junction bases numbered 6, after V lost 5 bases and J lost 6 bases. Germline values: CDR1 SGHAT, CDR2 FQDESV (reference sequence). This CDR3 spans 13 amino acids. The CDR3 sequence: CASSRGLGREQYF. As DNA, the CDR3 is TGTGCCAGCAGCCGGGGACTAGGGCGCGAGCAGTACTTC.

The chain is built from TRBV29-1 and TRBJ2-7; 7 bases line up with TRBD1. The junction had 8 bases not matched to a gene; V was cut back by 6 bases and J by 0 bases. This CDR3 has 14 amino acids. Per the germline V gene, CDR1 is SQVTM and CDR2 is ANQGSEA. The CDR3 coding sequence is TGCAGCGTGGCCGGGACAGCGCACTCCTACGAGCAGTACTTC. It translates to CSVAGTAHSYEQYF.

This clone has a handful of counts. The CDR3 DNA reads as TGCGCCAGCGCCGGGACGCGTGGAAGTCAGCAGTACTTC. Its protein is CASAGTRGSQQYF. V gene TRBV5-1 combines with J gene TRBJ2-7; either TRBD1 or TRBD2 may fit D (5 bases each). CDR1 is SGHRS and CDR2 is YFSETQ in the germline V gene. This CDR3 spans 13 amino acids. V was pared by 7 bases and J by 8 bases, with 19 bases between.

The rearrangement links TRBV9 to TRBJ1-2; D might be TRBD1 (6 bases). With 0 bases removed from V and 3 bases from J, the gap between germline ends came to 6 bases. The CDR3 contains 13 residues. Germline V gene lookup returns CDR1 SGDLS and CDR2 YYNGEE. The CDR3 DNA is TGTGCCAGCAGCGTAGACAGGGACTATGGCTACACCTTC. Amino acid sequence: CASSVDRDYGYTF.

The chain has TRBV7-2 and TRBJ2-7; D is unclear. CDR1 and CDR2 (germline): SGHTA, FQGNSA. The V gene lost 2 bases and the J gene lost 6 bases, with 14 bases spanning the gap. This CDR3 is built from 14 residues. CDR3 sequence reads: CASSLLLLGSEQYF. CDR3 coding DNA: TGTGCCAGCAGCTTATTGCTTTTGGGGTCCGAGCAGTACTTC. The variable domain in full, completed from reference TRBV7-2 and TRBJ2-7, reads GAGVSQSPSNKVTEKGKDVELRCDPISGHTALYWYRQSLGQGLEFLIYFQGNSAPDKSGLPSDRFSAERTGGSVSTLTIQRTQQEDSAVYLCASSLLLLGSEQYFGPGTRLTVT.

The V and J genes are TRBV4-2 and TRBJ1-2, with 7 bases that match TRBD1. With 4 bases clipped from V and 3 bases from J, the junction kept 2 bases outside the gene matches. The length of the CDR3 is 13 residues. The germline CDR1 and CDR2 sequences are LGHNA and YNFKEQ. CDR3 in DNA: TGTGCCAGCAGCCCCCAGGGGGACTATGGCTACACCTTC. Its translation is CASSPQGDYGYTF.

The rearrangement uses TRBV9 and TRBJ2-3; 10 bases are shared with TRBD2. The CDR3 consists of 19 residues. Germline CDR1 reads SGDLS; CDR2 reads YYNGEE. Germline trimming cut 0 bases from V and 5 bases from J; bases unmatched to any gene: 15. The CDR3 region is CASSVDPLAGEVVVDTQYF. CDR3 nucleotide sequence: TGTGCCAGCAGCGTAGATCCCCTAGCGGGAGAAGTAGTGGTAGATACGCAGTATTTT.

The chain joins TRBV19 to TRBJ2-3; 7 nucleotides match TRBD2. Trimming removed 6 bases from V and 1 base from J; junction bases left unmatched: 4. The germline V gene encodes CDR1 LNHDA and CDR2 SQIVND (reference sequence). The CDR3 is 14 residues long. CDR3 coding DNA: TGTGCCAGTAGCTGGGCGGGGGGCACAGATACGCAGTATTTT. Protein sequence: CASSWAGGTDTQYF. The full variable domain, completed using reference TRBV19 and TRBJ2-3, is DGGITQSPKYLFRKEGQNVTLSCEQNLNHDAMYWYRQDPGQGLRLIYYSQIVNDFQKGDIAEGYSVSREKKESFPLTVTSAQKNPTAFYLCASSWAGGTDTQYFGPGTRLTVL.